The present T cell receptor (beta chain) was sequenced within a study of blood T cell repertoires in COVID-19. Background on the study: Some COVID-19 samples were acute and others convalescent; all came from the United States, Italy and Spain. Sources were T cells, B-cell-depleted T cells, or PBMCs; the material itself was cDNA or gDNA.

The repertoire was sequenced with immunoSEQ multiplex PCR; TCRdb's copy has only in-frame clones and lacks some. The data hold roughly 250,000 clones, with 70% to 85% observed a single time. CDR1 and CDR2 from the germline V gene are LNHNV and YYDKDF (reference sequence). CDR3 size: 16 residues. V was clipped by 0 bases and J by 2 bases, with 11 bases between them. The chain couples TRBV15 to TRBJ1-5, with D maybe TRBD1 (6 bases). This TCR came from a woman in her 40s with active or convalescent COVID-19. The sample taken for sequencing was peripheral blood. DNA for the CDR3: TGTGCCACCAGCAGAGAACCGGGACAACGCAATCAGCCCCAGCATTTT. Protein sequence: CATSREPGQRNQPQHF.